This is a list of T cell receptor beta chains from one sample in a study of vaccination and CD4 T cells after COVID-19. TCRdb ran MiXCR on the PCR reads and lists one entry per CDR3 protein. The table records approximately 15,000 distinct CDR3 sequences, under 85% of them present only once. These receptors' antigens are unknown. Sequences were obtained from CD4+ T cells from blood, cultured in vitro. These receptors were collected from a human donor who had recovered from COVID-19. Both conserved end residues are part of each CDR3. The D gene is left open where the match is weak. Rows may omit the clone size; those that give it use once, few, many or a size class.

DNA: TGTGCCAGCAGCTTGATTATTCAGAACACTGAAGCTTTCTTT
CDR3: CASSLIIQNTEAFF
V: TRBV7-2
J: TRBJ1-1
size: NA
D: NA

DNA: TGCAGTGCTACTCAGGGGGGGGATGGCTACACCTTC
CDR3: CSATQGGDGYTF
V: TRBV20-1
J: TRBJ1-2
size: NA
D: TRBD1

DNA: TGTGCCAGCCAGTTCGAAGGGAATTCACCCCTCCACTTT
CDR3: CASQFEGNSPLHF
V: TRBV25-1
J: TRBJ1-6
size: few
D: NA

DNA: TGTGCCAGCAGCGCCGCCGCGAATTCACCCCTCCACTTT
CDR3: CASSAAANSPLHF
V: TRBV7-4
J: TRBJ1-6
size: NA
D: NA

DNA: TGCGCCAGCAGCCCCCAGGCCCAGGGGCGGAGTGGCTACACCTTC
CDR3: CASSPQAQGRSGYTF
V: TRBV4-3
J: TRBJ1-2
size: NA
D: NA

DNA: TGTGCCAGCAGCTTAACTCGGATCACTGAAGCTTTCTTT
CDR3: CASSLTRITEAFF
V: TRBV7-3
J: TRBJ1-1
size: NA
D: NA

DNA: TGTGCCAGCAGCCCAAGGGCGGCTAGCGGGAGATACGAGCAGTACTTC
CDR3: CASSPRAASGRYEQYF
V: TRBV7-2
J: TRBJ2-7
size: NA
D: TRBD2

DNA: TGTGCCAGCACCATGTGGGCGCAATTCCACTATGGCTACACCTTC
CDR3: CASTMWAQFHYGYTF
V: TRBV28
J: TRBJ1-2
size: NA
D: NA

DNA: TGTGCCAGCAGCTTTCTACAGCAAGAGACCCAGTACTTC
CDR3: CASSFLQQETQYF
V: TRBV7-2
J: TRBJ2-5
size: NA
D: NA

DNA: TGTGCCAGCAGTTACGAGGGCAGGGATGGCTACACCTTC
CDR3: CASSYEGRDGYTF
V: TRBV6-5
J: TRBJ1-2
size: NA
D: NA

DNA: TGTGCCAGCAGAAACCCGGCAACGAGCACAGATACGCAGTATTTT
CDR3: CASRNPATSTDTQYF
V: TRBV7-2
J: TRBJ2-3
size: NA
D: NA

DNA: TGTGCCATCAGCCTAGCTGGGGCCAACGTCCTGACTTTC
CDR3: CAISLAGANVLTF
V: TRBV10-3
J: TRBJ2-6
size: few
D: NA

DNA: TGCAGTGCTAGTCCACTTTTTCATGGCTACACCTTC
CDR3: CSASPLFHGYTF
V: TRBV20-1
J: TRBJ1-2
size: NA
D: NA

DNA: TGTGCCAGCAGCTTAGCACCGGGACTAGCGGGAGGGAAGTACACCGGGGAGCTGTTTTTT
CDR3: CASSLAPGLAGGKYTGELFF
V: TRBV7-2
J: TRBJ2-2
size: NA
D: TRBD2

DNA: TGCAGTGCTTCCCTTGGCGGGAGACCCTCGTATCCGCAGTATTTT
CDR3: CSASLGGRPSYPQYF
V: TRBV20-1
J: TRBJ2-3
size: NA
D: TRBD2

DNA: TGTGCCAGCACGGCGGGGGGTTACCCACCCCTCCACTTT
CDR3: CASTAGGYPPLHF
V: TRBV6-1
J: TRBJ1-6
size: NA
D: NA

DNA: TGCAGCGTTGATGAGGCCCTCTCTGGAAACACCATATATTTT
CDR3: CSVDEALSGNTIYF
V: TRBV29-1
J: TRBJ1-3
size: NA
D: NA

DNA: TGCAGTGCTAGTGGCAACAGCAATCAGCCCCAGCATTTT
CDR3: CSASGNSNQPQHF
V: TRBV20-1
J: TRBJ1-5
size: NA
D: NA

DNA: TGCAGTGCTACCAGGGGGTTGAACACTGAAGCTTTCTTT
CDR3: CSATRGLNTEAFF
V: TRBV20-1
J: TRBJ1-1
size: NA
D: TRBD1

DNA: TGCGCCAGCAGCCAAGTTTTGGGACAGGGAACCGGGGAGCTGTTTTTT
CDR3: CASSQVLGQGTGELFF
V: TRBV4-3
J: TRBJ2-2
size: NA
D: TRBD1

DNA: TGTGCCACCAGCCTAGCGGGAGCAGAGACCCAGTACTTC
CDR3: CATSLAGAETQYF
V: TRBV24-1
J: TRBJ2-5
size: NA
D: TRBD2

DNA: TGCAGTGCTGCCAGACAGGGAAAGCCCCAGCATTTT
CDR3: CSAARQGKPQHF
V: TRBV20-1
J: TRBJ1-5
size: few
D: TRBD1

DNA: TGTGCCACCAGTAGGGGTACTGAAGCTTTCTTT
CDR3: CATSRGTEAFF
V: TRBV24-1
J: TRBJ1-1
size: NA
D: NA

DNA: TGTGCCACCAGCAGAGCTTGGGACAGGTTGAATCAGCCCCAGCATTTT
CDR3: CATSRAWDRLNQPQHF
V: TRBV15
J: TRBJ1-5
size: few
D: TRBD1

DNA: TGTGCCAGCAGCGTAGGGCGGGGACTTGGCTACGAGCAGTACTTC
CDR3: CASSVGRGLGYEQYF
V: TRBV9
J: TRBJ2-7
size: NA
D: NA

DNA: TGTGCCAGCAGACAGAACGGGAAGTACGAGCAGTACTTC
CDR3: CASRQNGKYEQYF
V: TRBV7-2
J: TRBJ2-7
size: NA
D: NA

DNA: TGTGCCAGCACCAACGTCGGGTCAGGTGAAGCTTTCTTT
CDR3: CASTNVGSGEAFF
V: TRBV6-2/TRBV6-3
J: TRBJ1-1
size: NA
D: NA

DNA: TGTGCCAGCAGTTACTCACCGGACAGGCGTCAGCCCCAGCATTTT
CDR3: CASSYSPDRRQPQHF
V: TRBV6-5
J: TRBJ1-5
size: few
D: TRBD1

DNA: TGTGCCACCAGCAGAGCCTGGGGCACTGAAGCTTTCTTT
CDR3: CATSRAWGTEAFF
V: TRBV15
J: TRBJ1-1
size: NA
D: NA

DNA: TGTGCCAGCAGTGCCCGAACAGGGGAGAACACTGAAGCTTTCTTT
CDR3: CASSARTGENTEAFF
V: TRBV6-1
J: TRBJ1-1
size: NA
D: TRBD1

DNA: TGTGCCAGCAGCTCTAAAACCGGAGCAGATACGCAGTATTTT
CDR3: CASSSKTGADTQYF
V: TRBV7-3
J: TRBJ2-3
size: NA
D: NA

DNA: TGTGCCAGTAGCTCCGGGACAGGTACAAATCAGCCCCAGCATTTT
CDR3: CASSSGTGTNQPQHF
V: TRBV19
J: TRBJ1-5
size: once
D: TRBD1

DNA: TGCAGTGCGTCCCGGGACAGGCAACTCTATGGCTACACCTTC
CDR3: CSASRDRQLYGYTF
V: TRBV20-1
J: TRBJ1-2
size: once
D: TRBD1

DNA: TGTGCCAGCACCCGCACCCCACCGAACACTGAAGCTTTCTTT
CDR3: CASTRTPPNTEAFF
V: TRBV28
J: TRBJ1-1
size: NA
D: NA

DNA: TGTGCCTGGAGGACACCCGCGGGGCCCCAGCATTTT
CDR3: CAWRTPAGPQHF
V: TRBV30
J: TRBJ1-5
size: NA
D: NA

DNA: TGTGCCACCAGCAGAGGGGGGAGCTCTGGAAACACCATATATTTT
CDR3: CATSRGGSSGNTIYF
V: TRBV15
J: TRBJ1-3
size: few
D: NA

DNA: TGCGCCAGCAGCCCTACCGGGACAGCCGGAAACACCATATATTTT
CDR3: CASSPTGTAGNTIYF
V: TRBV4-1
J: TRBJ1-3
size: NA
D: TRBD1

DNA: TGTGCCAGCAGTACAGAAACAGGAGGGGACTATGGCTACACCTTC
CDR3: CASSTETGGDYGYTF
V: TRBV28
J: TRBJ1-2
size: NA
D: NA

DNA: TGTGCCAGCAGCTTAACCCCCCGGACAGGGGATTCAGAGTATTTT
CDR3: CASSLTPRTGDSEYF
V: TRBV7-3
J: TRBJ2-3
size: NA
D: TRBD1

DNA: TGTGCCAGCAGTTACGGCCAGGGGGCGCCCAATTCACCCCTCCACTTT
CDR3: CASSYGQGAPNSPLHF
V: TRBV6-5
J: TRBJ1-6
size: NA
D: TRBD1

DNA: TGTGCCAGCGGTATAGCGGGAGTTGGGTCCCAGTACTTC
CDR3: CASGIAGVGSQYF
V: TRBV6-1
J: TRBJ2-7
size: NA
D: TRBD2

DNA: TGCAGTGCCAGCCCAGCGGGAGAGTACCAAGAGACCCAGTACTTC
CDR3: CSASPAGEYQETQYF
V: TRBV20-1
J: TRBJ2-5
size: few
D: TRBD2

DNA: TGTGCCAGCAGTTGGCAGACAGGCTATGGCTACACCTTC
CDR3: CASSWQTGYGYTF
V: TRBV6-2/TRBV6-3
J: TRBJ1-2
size: NA
D: NA

DNA: TGTGCCGCGCGACGCCCGGACTTCACTGAAGCTTTCTTT
CDR3: CAARRPDFTEAFF
V: TRBV6-1
J: TRBJ1-1
size: few
D: NA

DNA: TGTGCCAGTACCATCCAGAACGAGCAGTACTTC
CDR3: CASTIQNEQYF
V: TRBV19
J: TRBJ2-7
size: NA
D: NA

DNA: TGTGCCAGCAGTGAAGCCGAAAGCTATGGCTACACCTTC
CDR3: CASSEAESYGYTF
V: TRBV2
J: TRBJ1-2
size: NA
D: NA

DNA: TGTGCCAGCAGATTAGGGGGCCCTAACACCGGGGAGCTGTTTTTT
CDR3: CASRLGGPNTGELFF
V: TRBV7-6
J: TRBJ2-2
size: NA
D: TRBD1

DNA: TGTGCCAGCAGCCGCCAAGTGGGTTACGAGCAGTACTTC
CDR3: CASSRQVGYEQYF
V: TRBV6-1
J: TRBJ2-7
size: medium-sized
D: NA

DNA: TGTGCCACCACCCTCGGGTGGAGGGCAGATACGCAGTATTTT
CDR3: CATTLGWRADTQYF
V: TRBV15
J: TRBJ2-3
size: NA
D: NA

DNA: TGTGCCAGCAGTGGCAGGAGGAACAATGAGCAGTTCTTC
CDR3: CASSGRRNNEQFF
V: TRBV19
J: TRBJ2-1
size: NA
D: NA

DNA: TGCAGTGCTCGAAGGGATGGGAACATTCAGTACTTC
CDR3: CSARRDGNIQYF
V: TRBV20-1
J: TRBJ2-4
size: NA
D: NA

DNA: TGTGCCAGCAGAGGGGAGAGACCCACCCAGCCCCAGCATTTT
CDR3: CASRGERPTQPQHF
V: TRBV6-1
J: TRBJ1-5
size: NA
D: NA

DNA: TGCAGTGCTAGAGGAGACGGGGGGGGCGCTGACTATGGCTACACCTTC
CDR3: CSARGDGGGADYGYTF
V: TRBV20-1
J: TRBJ1-2
size: NA
D: NA

DNA: TGTGCCAGCAGCTTTGGGCTGAACTATGGCTACACCTTC
CDR3: CASSFGLNYGYTF
V: TRBV7-8
J: TRBJ1-2
size: NA
D: NA

DNA: TGTGCCAGCAGCTTGGCCTCGGTGGGGCCTGGCTACACCTTC
CDR3: CASSLASVGPGYTF
V: TRBV5-5
J: TRBJ1-2
size: NA
D: NA